This T cell receptor beta chain is from a study of T cells expressing NK-cell markers. Study-level results: Among CD8+ T cells from 5 to 7 donors, dominant NKG2C+ clonotypes accounted for roughly 1.0-7.0%.

In the case of this clonotype: The antigen is unknown.

The cDNA for TCR beta came from 5'RACE template switching with UMIs. Reprocessing the 5' RACE reads, TCRdb reports a single entry for every CDR3 protein and omits DNA. This listing includes a few hundred thousand distinct CDR3 sequences. The CDR3 has 17 amino acids. Germline values: CDR1 SEHNR, CDR2 FQNEAQ (reference sequence). Sequencing was carried out using blood T cells: a sorted CD56 or NKG2C T cell subset, CD4+ or CD8+ T cells, or bulk PBMC T cells (not recorded which). The chain uses TRBV7-9 and TRBJ2-1; checking the TCRdb D call of TRBD1 is not possible without DNA. This TCR was recovered from a man between 18 and 69 years old in good health. The CDR3: CASSPTDQILGANEQFF.